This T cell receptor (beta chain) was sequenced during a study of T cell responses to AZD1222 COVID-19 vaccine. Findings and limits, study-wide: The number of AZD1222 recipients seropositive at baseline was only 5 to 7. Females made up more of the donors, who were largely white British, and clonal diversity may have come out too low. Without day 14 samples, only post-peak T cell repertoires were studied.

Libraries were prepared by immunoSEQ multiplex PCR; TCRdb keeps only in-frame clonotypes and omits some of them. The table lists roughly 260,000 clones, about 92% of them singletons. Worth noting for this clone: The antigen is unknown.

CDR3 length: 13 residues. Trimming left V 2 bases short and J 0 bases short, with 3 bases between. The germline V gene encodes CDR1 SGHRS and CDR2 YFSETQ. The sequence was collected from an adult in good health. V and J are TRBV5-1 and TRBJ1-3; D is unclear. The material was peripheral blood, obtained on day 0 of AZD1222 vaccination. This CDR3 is CASSFGSGNTIYF. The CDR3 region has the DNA TGCGCCAGCAGCTTTGGCTCTGGAAACACCATATATTTT. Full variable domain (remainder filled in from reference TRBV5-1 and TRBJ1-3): KAGVTQTPRYLIKTRGQQVTLSCSPISGHRSVSWYQQTPGQGLQFLFEYFSETQRNKGNFPGRFSGRQFSNSRSEMNVSTLELGDSALYLCASSFGSGNTIYFGEGSWLTVV.